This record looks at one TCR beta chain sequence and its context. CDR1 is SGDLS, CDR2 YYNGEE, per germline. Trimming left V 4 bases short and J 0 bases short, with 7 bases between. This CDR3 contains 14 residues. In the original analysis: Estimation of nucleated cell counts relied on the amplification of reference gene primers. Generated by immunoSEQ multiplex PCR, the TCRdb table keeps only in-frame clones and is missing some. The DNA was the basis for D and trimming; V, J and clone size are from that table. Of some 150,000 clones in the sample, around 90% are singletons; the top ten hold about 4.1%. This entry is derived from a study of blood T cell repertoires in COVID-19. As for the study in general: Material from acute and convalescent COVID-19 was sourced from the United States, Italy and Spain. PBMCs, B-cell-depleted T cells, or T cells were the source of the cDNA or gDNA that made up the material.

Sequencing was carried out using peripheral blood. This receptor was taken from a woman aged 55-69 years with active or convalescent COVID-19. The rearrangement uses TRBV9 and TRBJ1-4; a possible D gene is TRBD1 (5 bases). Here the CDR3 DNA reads TGTGCCAGCAGCACGGGGGCAACTAATGAAAAACTGTTTTTT. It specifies CASSTGATNEKLFF. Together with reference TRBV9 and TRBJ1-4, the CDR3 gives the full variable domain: DSGVTQTPKHLITATGQRVTLRCSPRSGDLSVYWYQQSLDQGLQFLIQYYNGEERAKGNILERFSAQQFPDLHSELNLSSLELGDSALYFCASSTGATNEKLFFGSGTQLSVL.